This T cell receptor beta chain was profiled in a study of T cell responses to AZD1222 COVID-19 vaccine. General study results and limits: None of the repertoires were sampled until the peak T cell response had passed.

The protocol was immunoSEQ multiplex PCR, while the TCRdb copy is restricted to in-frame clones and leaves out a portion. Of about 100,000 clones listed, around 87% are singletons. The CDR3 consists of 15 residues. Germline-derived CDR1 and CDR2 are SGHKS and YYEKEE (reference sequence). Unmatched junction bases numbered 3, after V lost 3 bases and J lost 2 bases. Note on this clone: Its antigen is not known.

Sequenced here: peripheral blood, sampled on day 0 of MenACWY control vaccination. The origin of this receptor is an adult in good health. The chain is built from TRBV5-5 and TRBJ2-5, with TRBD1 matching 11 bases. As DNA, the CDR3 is TGTGCCAGCAGCTGGACAGGGGGCGGGCAAGAGACCCAGTACTTC. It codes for CASSWTGGGQETQYF.